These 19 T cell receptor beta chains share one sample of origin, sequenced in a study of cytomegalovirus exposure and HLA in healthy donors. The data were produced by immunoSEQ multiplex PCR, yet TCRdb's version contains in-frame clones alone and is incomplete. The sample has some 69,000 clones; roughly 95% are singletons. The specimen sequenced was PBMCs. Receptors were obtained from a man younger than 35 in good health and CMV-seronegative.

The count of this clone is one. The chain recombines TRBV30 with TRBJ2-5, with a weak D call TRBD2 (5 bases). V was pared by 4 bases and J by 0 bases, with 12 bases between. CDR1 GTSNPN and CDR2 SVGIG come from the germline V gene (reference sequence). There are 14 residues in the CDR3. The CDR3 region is CAWKGGWYQETQYF. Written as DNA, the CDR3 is TGTGCCTGGAAGGGCGGGTGGTACCAAGAGACCCAGTACTTC.

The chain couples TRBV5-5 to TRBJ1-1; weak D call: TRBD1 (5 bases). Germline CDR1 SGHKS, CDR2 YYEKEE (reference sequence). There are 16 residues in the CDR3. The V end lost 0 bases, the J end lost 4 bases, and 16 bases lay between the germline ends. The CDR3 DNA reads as TGTGCCAGCAGCTTGGACAGGATGGGTGTGGGCACTGAAGCTTTCTTT. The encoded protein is CASSLDRMGVGTEAFF.

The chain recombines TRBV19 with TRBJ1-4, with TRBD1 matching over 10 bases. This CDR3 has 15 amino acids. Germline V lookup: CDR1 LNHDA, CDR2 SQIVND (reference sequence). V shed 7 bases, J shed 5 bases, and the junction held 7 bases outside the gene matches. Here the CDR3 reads CASTPRGQGNEKLFF. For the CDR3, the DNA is TGTGCCAGTACCCCAAGGGGACAGGGGAATGAAAAACTGTTTTTT.

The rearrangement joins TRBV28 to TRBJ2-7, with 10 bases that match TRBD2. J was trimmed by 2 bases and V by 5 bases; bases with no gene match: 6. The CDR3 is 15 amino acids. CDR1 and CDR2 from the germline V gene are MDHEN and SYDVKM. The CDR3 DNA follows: TGTGCCAGCAGTGAACTAGCGGGAATTCCCTACGAGCAGTACTTC. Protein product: CASSELAGIPYEQYF. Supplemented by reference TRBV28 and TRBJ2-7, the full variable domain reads DVKVTQSSRYLVKRTGEKVFLECVQDMDHENMFWYRQDPGLGLRLIYFSYDVKMKEKGDIPEGYSVSREKKERFSLILESASTNQTSMYLCASSELAGIPYEQYFGPGTRLTVT.

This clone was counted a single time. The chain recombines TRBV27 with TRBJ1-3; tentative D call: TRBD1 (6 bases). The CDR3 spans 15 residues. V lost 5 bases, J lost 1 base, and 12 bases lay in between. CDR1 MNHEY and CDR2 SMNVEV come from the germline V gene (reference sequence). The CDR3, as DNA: TGTGCCAGCAGTATGGACAGAGGATCTGGAAACACCATATATTTT. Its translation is CASSMDRGSGNTIYF.

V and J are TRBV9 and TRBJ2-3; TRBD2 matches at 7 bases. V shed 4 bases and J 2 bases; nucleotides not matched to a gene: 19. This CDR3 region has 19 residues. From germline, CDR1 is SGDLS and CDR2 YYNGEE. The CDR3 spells CASSLGRESLGGDTDTQYF. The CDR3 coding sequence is TGTGCCAGCAGCCTAGGGCGGGAGTCCCTCGGAGGTGACACAGATACGCAGTATTTT.

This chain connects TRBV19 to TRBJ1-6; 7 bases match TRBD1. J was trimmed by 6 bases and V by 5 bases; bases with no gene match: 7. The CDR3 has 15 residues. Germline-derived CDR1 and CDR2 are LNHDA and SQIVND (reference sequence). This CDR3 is CASSPRDRANSPLHF. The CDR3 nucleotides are TGTGCCAGTAGTCCTAGGGACAGAGCTAATTCACCCCTCCACTTT.

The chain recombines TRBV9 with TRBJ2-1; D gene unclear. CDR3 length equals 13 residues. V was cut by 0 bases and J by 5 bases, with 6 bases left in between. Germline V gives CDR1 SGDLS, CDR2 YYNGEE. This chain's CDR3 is CASSVELHNEQFF. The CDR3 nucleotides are TGTGCCAGCAGCGTAGAACTTCACAATGAGCAGTTCTTC.

CDR3 DNA: TGTGCCAGCAGTCGTGGGGGGGGCAATCAGCCCCAGCATTTT. It translates to CASSRGGGNQPQHF. This sequence joins TRBV6-5 and TRBJ1-5; possible D gene TRBD1, 5 bases. In germline, CDR1 is MNHEY, CDR2 SVGAGI. CDR3 length: 14 residues. V lost 5 bases, J lost 2 bases, and 10 bases lay in between.

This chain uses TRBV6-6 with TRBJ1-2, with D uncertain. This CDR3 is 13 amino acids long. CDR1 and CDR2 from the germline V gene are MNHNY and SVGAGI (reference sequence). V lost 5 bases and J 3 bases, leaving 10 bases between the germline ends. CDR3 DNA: TGTGCCAGCAGTCTCCAGGATCACTATGGCTACACCTTC. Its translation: CASSLQDHYGYTF.

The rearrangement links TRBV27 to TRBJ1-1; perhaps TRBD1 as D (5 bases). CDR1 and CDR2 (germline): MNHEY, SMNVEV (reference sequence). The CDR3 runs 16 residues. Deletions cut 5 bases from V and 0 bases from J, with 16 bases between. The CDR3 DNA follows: TGTGCCAGCAGTCCCCGACAGACCCAGATGAACACTGAAGCTTTCTTT. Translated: CASSPRQTQMNTEAFF.

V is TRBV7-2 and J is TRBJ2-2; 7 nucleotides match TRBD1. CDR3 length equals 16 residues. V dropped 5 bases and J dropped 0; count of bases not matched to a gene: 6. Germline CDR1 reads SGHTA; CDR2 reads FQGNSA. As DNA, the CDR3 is TGTGCCAGCAGCCCCCAGGGGGTCCCGAACACCGGGGAGCTGTTTTTT. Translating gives CASSPQGVPNTGELFF.

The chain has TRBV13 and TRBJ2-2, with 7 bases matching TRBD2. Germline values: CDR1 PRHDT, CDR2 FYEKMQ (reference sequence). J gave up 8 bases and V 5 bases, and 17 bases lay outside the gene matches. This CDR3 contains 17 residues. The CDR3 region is CASSPRTGGRSIGELFF. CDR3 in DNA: TGTGCCAGCAGCCCTAGAACGGGCGGGAGATCTATTGGGGAGCTGTTTTTT.

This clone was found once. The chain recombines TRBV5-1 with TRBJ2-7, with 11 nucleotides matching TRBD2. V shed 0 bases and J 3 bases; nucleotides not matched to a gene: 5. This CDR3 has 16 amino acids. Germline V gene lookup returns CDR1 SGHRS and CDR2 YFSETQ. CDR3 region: CASSLDGLAGGYEQYF. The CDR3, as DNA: TGCGCCAGCAGCTTGGATGGCCTAGCGGGAGGCTACGAGCAGTACTTC.

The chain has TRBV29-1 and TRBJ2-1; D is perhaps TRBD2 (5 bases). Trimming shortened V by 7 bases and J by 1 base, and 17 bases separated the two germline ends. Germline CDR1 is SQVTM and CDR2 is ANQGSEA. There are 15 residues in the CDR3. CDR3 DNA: TGCAGCGCCACTCGAGGGAGAAATTCCTACAATGAGCAGTTCTTC. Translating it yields CSATRGRNSYNEQFF.

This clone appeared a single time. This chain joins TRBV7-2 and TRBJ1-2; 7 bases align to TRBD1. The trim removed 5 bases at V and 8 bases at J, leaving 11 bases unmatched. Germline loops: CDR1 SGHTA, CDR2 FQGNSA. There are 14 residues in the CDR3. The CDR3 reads CASSAQTGLQGYTF. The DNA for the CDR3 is TGTGCCAGCAGCGCCCAGACAGGGCTACAGGGCTACACCTTC.

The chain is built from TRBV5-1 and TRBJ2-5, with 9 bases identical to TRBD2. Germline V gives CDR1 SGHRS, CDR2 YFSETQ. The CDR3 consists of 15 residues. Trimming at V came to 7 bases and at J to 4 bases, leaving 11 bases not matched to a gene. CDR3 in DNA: TGCGCCAGCGGATCTTTAGCGGGAGAGGTAGAGACCCAGTACTTC. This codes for CASGSLAGEVETQYF. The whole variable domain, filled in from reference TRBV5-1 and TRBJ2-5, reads KAGVTQTPRYLIKTRGQQVTLSCSPISGHRSVSWYQQTPGQGLQFLFEYFSETQRNKGNFPGRFSGRQFSNSRSEMNVSTLELGDSALYLCASGSLAGEVETQYFGPGTRLLVL.

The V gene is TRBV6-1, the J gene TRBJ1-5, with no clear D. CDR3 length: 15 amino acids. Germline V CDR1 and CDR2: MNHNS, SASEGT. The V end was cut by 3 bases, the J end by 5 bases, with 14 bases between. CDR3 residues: CASSEHLHRDQPQHF. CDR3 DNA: TGTGCCAGCAGTGAGCACCTCCACAGAGATCAGCCCCAGCATTTT.

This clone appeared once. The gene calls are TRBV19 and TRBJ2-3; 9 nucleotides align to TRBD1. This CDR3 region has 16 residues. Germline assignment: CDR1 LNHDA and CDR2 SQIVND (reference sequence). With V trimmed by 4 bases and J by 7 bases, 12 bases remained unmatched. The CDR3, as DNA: TGTGCCAGTAGTACCCGAGACAGGGGGGGCCTCAATACGCAGTATTTT. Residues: CASSTRDRGGLNTQYF.